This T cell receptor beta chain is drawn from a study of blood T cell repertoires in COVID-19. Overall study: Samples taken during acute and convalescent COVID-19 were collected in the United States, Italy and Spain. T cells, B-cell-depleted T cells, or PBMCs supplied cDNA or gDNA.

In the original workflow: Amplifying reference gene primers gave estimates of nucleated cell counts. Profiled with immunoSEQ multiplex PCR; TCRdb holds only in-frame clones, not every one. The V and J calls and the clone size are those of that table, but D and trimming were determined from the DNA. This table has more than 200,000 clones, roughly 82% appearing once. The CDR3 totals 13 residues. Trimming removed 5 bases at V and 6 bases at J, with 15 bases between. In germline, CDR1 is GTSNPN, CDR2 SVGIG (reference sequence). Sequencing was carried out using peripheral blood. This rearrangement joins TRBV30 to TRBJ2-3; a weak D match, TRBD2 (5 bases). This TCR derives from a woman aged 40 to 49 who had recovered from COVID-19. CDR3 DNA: TGTGCCTGGGGGTTGGACTCGTGGGATACGCAGTATTTT. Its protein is CAWGLDSWDTQYF. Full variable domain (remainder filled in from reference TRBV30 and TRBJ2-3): SQTIHQWPATLVQPVGSPLSLECTVEGTSNPNLYWYRQAAGRGLQLLFYSVGIGQISSEVPQNLSASRPQDRQFILSSKKLLLSDSGFYLCAWGLDSWDTQYFGPGTRLTVL.